This TCR beta chain derives from a study of T cell responses to AZD1222 COVID-19 vaccine. The study, taken as a whole, reports: The number of AZD1222 recipients seropositive at baseline was only five to seven.

Notes on this clone: As yet, its antigen is unknown.

Assay used: immunoSEQ multiplex PCR; TCRdb lists only in-frame clones, some missing. This sample has around 160,000 clones, with 85% to 95% found just once. The source material was peripheral blood, sampled 28 days after the second AZD1222 dose. The receptor was derived from an adult who received the AZD1222 COVID-19 vaccine.

The CDR3 nucleotides read TGCGCCAGCAGCGTCGCCGGGGACGAGCAGTACTTC. Amino acids: CASSVAGDEQYF. V and J are TRBV5-1 and TRBJ2-7; D is perhaps TRBD2 (5 bases). Between the trimmed V and J ends, which lost 4 bases and 5 bases, there was a span of 10 bases. Germline V gene lookup returns CDR1 SGHRS and CDR2 YFSETQ. The CDR3 contains 12 residues.